The 5 T cell receptor beta chains listed next were all sequenced from one sample in a study of T cells in Graves' hyperthyroidism and ophthalmopathy. RNA transcripts served as the template for amplifying TCR beta CDR3 regions. A set of HTBI primers served as the primers for a first-round RT-PCR of the TCR CDR3. TCRdb recomputed calls from the multiplex PCR reads with MiXCR, one row per CDR3 protein. The data show 600,000 or so distinct CDR3 sequences, with about 14% seen just once and around 13% held by the top ten. Sequenced sample: blood. These receptors all stem from a woman aged 50 to 60 with Graves' ophthalmopathy.

This chain uses TRBV6-2 or TRBV6-3 with TRBJ2-3; 10 bases fit TRBD2. The J segment lost 0 bases and the V segment lost 7 bases, leaving 4 bases of the junction unmatched. Per germline, CDR1 MNHEY and CDR2 SVGEGT. The CDR3 is made up of 15 amino acids. CDR3 protein: CASNPAGGSTDTQYF. In nucleotides, the CDR3 is TGTGCCAGCAACCCAGCGGGAGGGAGCACAGATACGCAGTATTTT.

This clonotype was detected many times. The chain joins TRBV30 to TRBJ2-1; D is unclear. CDR3 size: 12 residues. Trimming took off 3 bases at V and 6 bases at J, with 9 bases between the two ends. Per germline, CDR1 GTSNPN and CDR2 SVGIG (reference sequence). The CDR3 sequence: CAWRRLGNEQFF. The CDR3 bases are TGTGCCTGGAGGCGACTGGGCAATGAGCAGTTCTTC.

This clonotype was counted only a few times. V usage is TRBV24-1 and J usage is TRBJ1-5; D remains ambiguous. The CDR3 is 14 amino acids. Trimming took 5 bases from V and 2 from J, leaving 9 bases between them. Germline CDR1 and CDR2: KGHDR and SFDVKD. The CDR3 loop reads CATSGGVRNQPQHF. As DNA, the CDR3 is TGTGCCACCAGTGGGGGTGTTCGCAATCAGCCCCAGCATTTT.

The V and J genes are TRBV20-1 and TRBJ2-5; 9 positions match TRBD2. There are 14 residues in the CDR3. Germline V lookup: CDR1 DFQATT, CDR2 SNEGSKA (reference sequence). V trimming: 4 bases; J trimming: 2 bases; junction bases outside the gene matches: 5. CDR3 amino acids: CSAKGLAGQETQYF. The CDR3 DNA follows: TGCAGTGCTAAGGGCCTAGCGGGACAAGAGACCCAGTACTTC.

The rearrangement links TRBV4-3 to TRBJ2-7; D gene ambiguous. The CDR3 runs to 16 residues. The V and J ends lost 0 bases and 3 bases respectively, with 15 bases between them. Germline CDR1 and CDR2: LGHNA and YSLEER. CDR3 region: CASSQDVSVGGYEQYF. CDR3 DNA: TGCGCCAGCAGCCAAGATGTCTCCGTTGGCGGCTACGAGCAGTACTTC.